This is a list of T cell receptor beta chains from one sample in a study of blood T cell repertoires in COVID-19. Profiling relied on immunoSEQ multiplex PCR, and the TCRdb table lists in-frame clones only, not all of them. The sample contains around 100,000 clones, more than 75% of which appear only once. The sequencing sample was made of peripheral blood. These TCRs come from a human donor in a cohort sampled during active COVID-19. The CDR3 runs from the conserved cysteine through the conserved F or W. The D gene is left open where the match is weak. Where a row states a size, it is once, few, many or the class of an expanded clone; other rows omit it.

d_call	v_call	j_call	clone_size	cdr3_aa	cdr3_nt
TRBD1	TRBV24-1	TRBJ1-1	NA	CATSDHRGNTEAFF	TGTGCCACCAGTGACCACAGGGGCAACACTGAAGCTTTCTTT
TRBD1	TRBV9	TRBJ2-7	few	CASTTGTDYEQYF	TGTGCCAGCACCACGGGGACAGACTACGAGCAGTACTTC
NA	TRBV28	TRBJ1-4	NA	CASSSPTGSERLFF	TGTGCCAGCAGTTCACCGACAGGATCTGAAAGGCTGTTTTTT
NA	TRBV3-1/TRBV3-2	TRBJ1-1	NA	CASSQGVGDTEAFF	TGTGCCAGCAGCCAAGGTGTAGGGGACACTGAAGCTTTCTTT
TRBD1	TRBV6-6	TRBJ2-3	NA	CASSRLTGADTQYF	TGTGCCAGCAGCAGACTGACAGGGGCGGATACGCAGTATTTT
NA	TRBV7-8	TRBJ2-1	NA	CASSLDRYNEQFF	TGTGCCAGCAGCCTTGACAGGTACAATGAGCAGTTCTTC
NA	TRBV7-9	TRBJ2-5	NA	CASSPPSGSETQYF	TGTGCCAGCAGCCCCCCCTCAGGGTCAGAGACCCAGTACTTC
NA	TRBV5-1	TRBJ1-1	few	CASRWGTLHMNTEAFF	TGCGCCAGCCGCTGGGGCACACTCCACATGAACACTGAAGCTTTCTTT
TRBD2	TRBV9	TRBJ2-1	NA	CASSVAGAGEVNEQFF	TGTGCCAGCAGCGTAGCTGGGGCGGGAGAGGTTAATGAGCAGTTCTTC
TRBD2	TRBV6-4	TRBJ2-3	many	CASSSAGGGTDTQYF	TGTGCCAGCAGTTCAGCGGGAGGCGGGACAGATACGCAGTATTTT
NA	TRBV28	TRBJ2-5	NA	CASRSWETQYF	TGTGCCAGCAGGAGTTGGGAGACCCAGTACTTC
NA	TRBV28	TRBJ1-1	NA	CASSSYTGYTEAFF	TGTGCCAGCAGTTCCTACACGGGATATACTGAAGCTTTCTTT
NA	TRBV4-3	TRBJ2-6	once	CASSQEPGAGANVLTF	TGCGCCAGCAGCCAAGAACCAGGGGCTGGGGCCAACGTCCTGACTTTC
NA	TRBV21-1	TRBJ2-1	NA	CASSKGREVTYNEQFF	TGTGCCAGCAGCAAAGGACGGGAGGTGACCTACAATGAGCAGTTCTTC
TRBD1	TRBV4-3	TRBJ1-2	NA	CASSQAGTGDYGYTF	TGCGCCAGCAGCCAGGCCGGGACAGGAGACTATGGCTACACCTTC
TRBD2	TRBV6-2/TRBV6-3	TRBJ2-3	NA	CASSYLAGVLDTQYF	TGTGCCAGCAGTTACTTAGCGGGAGTGTTAGATACGCAGTATTTT